This passage covers 14 T cell receptor beta chains from one sample sequenced in a study of blood T cells in healthy people across ages. The second PCR ran about 6 to 12 cycles with a sample-barcoded 5' primer and J-beta primers. TCRdb called the 5' RACE reads again in MiXCR, with one record for every CDR3 protein. The sample yields about 640,000 distinct CDR3 sequences, under 70% seen once. The sequenced sample was blood. The receptor source for this set is a man aged 60 to 75 in good health.

The V call is TRBV12-3 or TRBV12-4, the J call TRBJ1-2, with TRBD1 matching 7 bases. There are 14 residues in the CDR3. V shed 5 bases and J 5 bases; nucleotides not matched to a gene: 8. The CDR3 sequence: CASSPQGVSYGYTF. The DNA for the CDR3 is TGTGCCAGCAGTCCGCAGGGGGTCTCTTATGGCTACACCTTC.

The V and J genes are TRBV4-2 and TRBJ2-7, with D possibly being TRBD1 (5 bases). TRBJ2-5 explains the end of the DNA better; the J call may be wrong. Germline V gene lookup returns CDR1 LGHNA and CDR2 YNFKEQ. The CDR3 consists of 15 residues. The CDR3 loop reads CASSQGKGIEETQYF. The CDR3 region has the DNA TGTGCCAGCAGCCAAGGAAAGGGGATTGAGGAGACCCAGTACTTC.

This clonotype appeared once. The chain combines TRBV18 with TRBJ1-1; possible D gene TRBD1, 5 bases. Trimming stripped 1 base from V and 3 bases from J, with 9 bases between. The CDR3 totals 14 residues. Per the germline V gene, CDR1 is KGHSH and CDR2 is LQKENI. The CDR3 region is CASSPRREDTEAFF. The CDR3 DNA is TGTGCCAGCTCACCACGCAGGGAGGACACTGAAGCTTTCTTT.

The chain recombines TRBV5-1 with TRBJ1-1; TRBD1 agrees at 7 bases. Germline values: CDR1 SGHRS, CDR2 YFSETQ. J was trimmed by 4 bases and V by 0 bases; bases with no gene match: 9. The CDR3 covers 16 residues. CDR3 sequence: CASSLESTGTVTEAFF. DNA of the CDR3: TGCGCCAGCAGCTTGGAGAGTACCGGGACAGTCACTGAAGCTTTCTTT.

The rearrangement joins TRBV6-2 or TRBV6-3 to TRBJ2-5; D is perhaps TRBD2 (6 bases). Germline V gives CDR1 MNHEY, CDR2 SVGEGT. With 2 bases removed from V and 11 bases from J, the gap between germline ends came to 12 bases. This CDR3 contains 12 residues. DNA for the CDR3: TGTGCCAGCAGTTACCCGGACTACAGGCAGTACTTC. It codes for CASSYPDYRQYF.

J is TRBJ2-5 and V is TRBV29-1; D is unresolved. The CDR3 is made up of 13 amino acids. Germline V gives CDR1 SQVTM, CDR2 ANQGSEA. V lost 1 base and J 3 bases, leaving 9 bases between the germline ends. The CDR3 sequence is CSVEGNSKETQYF. The CDR3 region has the DNA TGCAGCGTTGAAGGTAACTCGAAAGAGACCCAGTACTTC.

The V gene is TRBV20-1, the J gene TRBJ2-3; 9 bases map to TRBD2. With 6 bases clipped from V and 1 base from J, the junction kept 2 bases outside the gene matches. The CDR3 covers 13 residues. From germline, CDR1 is DFQATT and CDR2 SNEGSKA (reference sequence). The CDR3 DNA reads TGCAGTGCAGCTAGCGGGGGCACAGATACGCAGTATTTT. Protein: CSAASGGTDTQYF.

Note on this clonotype: A read error may account for a junction end that differs from germline. This sequence joins TRBV28 and TRBJ2-5; D is undetermined. This CDR3 is built from 13 residues. Per the germline V gene, CDR1 is MDHEN and CDR2 is SYDVKM. The CDR3 DNA reads TGCGCCGGCAGTGGCGTCCTTCAAGAGACCCAGTACTTC. Protein product: CAGSGVLQETQYF.

CDR3 in DNA: TGTGCCAGCAGCGTAGAAGGGCATGAGCAGTTCTTC. Translating gives CASSVEGHEQFF. The rearrangement joins TRBV9 to TRBJ2-1; D gene unclear. Trimming left V 0 bases short and J 8 bases short, with 6 bases between. The CDR3 length is 12 residues. Germline V lookup: CDR1 SGDLS, CDR2 YYNGEE.

This chain joins TRBV11-2 and TRBJ2-2; D is unclear. The CDR3 is 10 residues long. Trimming took 8 bases from V and 10 from J, leaving 8 bases between them. Germline CDR1 SGHAT, CDR2 FQNNGV. For the CDR3, the DNA is TGTGCCAGCGGCACCTTGGAGCTGTTTTTT. This sequence encodes CASGTLELFF.

This clonotype was counted a single time. V gene TRBV20-1 combines with J gene TRBJ2-7; D is perhaps TRBD1 or TRBD2 (5 bases each). CDR3 size: 12 residues. Per the germline V gene, CDR1 is DFQATT and CDR2 is SNEGSKA (reference sequence). The germline V and J ends were trimmed by 4 bases and 7 bases, with 14 bases remaining between them. CDR3 protein: CSATGWGYEQYF. CDR3 nucleotides: TGCAGTGCTACCGGCTGGGGGTATGAGCAGTACTTC.

With regard to this clonotype: At one end the junction does not follow the germline gene, possibly because of a read error. V usage is TRBV3-1 and J usage is TRBJ2-2; tentatively, D is TRBD1 or TRBD2 (5 bases each). Germline V gives CDR1 LGHDT, CDR2 YNNKEL (reference sequence). The CDR3 spans 17 residues. As DNA, the CDR3 is TGTGCCAGCAGCCAAGTTGGGGGAGTTACAAACACCGGGGAACTGTTTTTT. Translation: CASSQVGGVTNTGELFF.

This clonotype was observed a few times. V gene TRBV24-1 combines with J gene TRBJ2-5, with D perhaps TRBD2 (5 bases). CDR1 KGHDR and CDR2 SFDVKD come from the germline V gene. V was shortened by 2 bases and J by 0 bases, with 18 bases between the two germline ends. This CDR3 is 18 amino acids long. CDR3 bases: TGTGCCACCAGTGATTCGGGATCGACCCGGCGGTACCAAGAGACCCAGTACTTC. It yields the protein CATSDSGSTRRYQETQYF.

This clonotype was recorded a few times. The CDR3 is CSVEVAQGSGFQYF. CDR3 nucleotide sequence: TGCAGCGTTGAAGTAGCTCAGGGTTCAGGCTTTCAGTACTTC. This chain connects TRBV29-1 to TRBJ2-4, with D perhaps TRBD1 (5 bases). CDR3 length equals 14 residues. The V end was cut by 1 base, the J end by 11 bases, with 18 bases between. CDR1 is SQVTM, CDR2 ANQGSEA, per germline.